This T cell receptor (beta chain) was profiled in a study of blood T cell repertoires in COVID-19. TCRdb's copy holds only in-frame clones and misses some; the assay was immunoSEQ multiplex PCR. This table has about 250,000 clones, around 84% appearing once. This CDR3 contains 15 residues. Germline lookup yields CDR1 LGHDT and CDR2 YNNKEL (reference sequence). Trimming took 1 base from V and 4 from J; bases not matched to a gene: 4. The TCR was taken from a woman aged 45-65 years who had recovered from COVID-19. This rearrangement joins TRBV3-1 (or the pseudogene TRBV3-2) to TRBJ1-1; TRBD1 aligns across 9 bases. Specimen: PBMCs or T cells enriched from blood (not recorded which). The DNA of the CDR3 is TGTGCCAGCAGCCAAGGGACAGGGGCGATCACTGAAGCTTTCTTT. It is translated as CASSQGTGAITEAFF.